These T cell receptor beta chains were read from a single sample in a study of T cell changes during pregnancy in multiple sclerosis. The assay was immunoSEQ multiplex PCR, and TCRdb's table has in-frame clones only and misses some. The sample shows around 40,000 clones, 90% to 95% of them seen only once. Sequences were derived from CD4+ T cells from peripheral blood mononuclear cells, sampled in the second trimester of pregnancy. These receptors were taken from a female donor with multiple sclerosis, enrolled in a pregnancy study. CDR3s include the opening cysteine and the closing phenylalanine or tryptophan. The order of the fields is V gene, D gene, J gene, CDR3 DNA, CDR3 protein. D genes are given only for firm matches.

TRBV5-1,TRBD1,TRBJ1-1,TGCGCCAGCAGTGAAAGGGGACAGGGGACGAACACTGAAGCTTTCTTT,CASSERGQGTNTEAFF
TRBV12-5,-,TRBJ1-1,TGTGCTAGTGGTTTGGTTCTTGGTAGGGGCACTGAAGCTTTCTTT,CASGLVLGRGTEAFF
TRBV6-1,-,TRBJ2-5,TGTGCCAGCACAACCTTTGCGGAGACCCAGTACTTC,CASTTFAETQYF
TRBV10-3,TRBD2,TRBJ2-6,TGTGCCATCAGCAACCCTCTAGCGGGCCTCTCTGGGGCCAACGTCCTGACTTTC,CAISNPLAGLSGANVLTF
TRBV5-1,-,TRBJ2-5,TGCGCCAGCAGCTTGGGGGACTCAGAGACCCAGTACTTC,CASSLGDSETQYF
TRBV19,-,TRBJ2-5,TGTGCCAGTAGTGGACAGACTCAAGAGACCCAGTACTTC,CASSGQTQETQYF
TRBV29-1,-,TRBJ2-7,TGCAGCGTTCGATCAACAGGACCATTTCGGGAGCAGTACTTC,CSVRSTGPFREQYF
TRBV25-1,-,TRBJ2-7,TGTGCCAGCAGTGGAGCTTCCGGGACAACGATTAAGCAGTACTTC,CASSGASGTTIKQYF
TRBV6-1,-,TRBJ1-5,TGTGCCAGCAGTGAAGCGCTTAGGTGGGCAGTTAGCAATCAGCCCCAGCATTTT,CASSEALRWAVSNQPQHF
TRBV5-1,TRBD1,TRBJ1-2,TGCGCCAGCAGCTCAACAGGGGATCGGGGCTATGGCTACACCTTC,CASSSTGDRGYGYTF
TRBV10-1,TRBD1,TRBJ2-7,TGCGCCAGTCAACAGGGGCCCAGTATCTACGAGCAGTACTTC,CASQQGPSIYEQYF
TRBV4-2,TRBD2,TRBJ2-3,TGTGCCAGCAGCCCGGTCTTAGCGGGAGGGCCCGAGCGAGATACGCAGTATTTT,CASSPVLAGGPERDTQYF
TRBV25-1,TRBD1,TRBJ1-2,TGTGCCAGCAGTGAACTACTAGGACAGGGAGACTATGGCTACACCTTC,CASSELLGQGDYGYTF
TRBV7-6,-,TRBJ2-3,TGTGCCAGCAGCTTAGGGTCGGGATCCCCCACAGATACGCAGTATTTT,CASSLGSGSPTDTQYF
TRBV27,-,TRBJ1-3,TGTGCCAGCAGTTTATCCCAACAGGGTCTCTCTGGAAACACCATATATTTT,CASSLSQQGLSGNTIYF
TRBV30,-,TRBJ1-5,TGTGCCTCCTCGGAGGGGATATCTGATAGCAATCAGCCCCAGCATTTT,CASSEGISDSNQPQHF